A single sample gave rise to the 12 T cell receptor beta chains below, sequenced in a study of Ad26.COV2.S vaccination and SARS-CoV-2 variants. Sample treatment: over 15 received Ad26.COV2.S at low or high dose, single or two shots; 5 received placebo; per-sample allocation not given. Vaccine and placebo recipients were sampled on day 63 after the first injection. Clones were sequenced by immunoSEQ multiplex PCR, and TCRdb holds only the in-frame ones, with some missing. Among some 390,000 clones listed, roughly nine tenths were seen once. The material was peripheral blood, obtained in a trial of Ad26.COV2.S vaccine versus placebo. These receptors were obtained from a person between 18 and 65 years old who received the Ad26.COV2.S COVID-19 vaccine or a placebo.

V usage is TRBV5-4 and J usage is TRBJ1-2; D is unclear. CDR3 length: 14 residues. V was pared by 2 bases and J by 4 bases, with 12 bases between. The germline V gene encodes CDR1 SGHNT and CDR2 YYREEE (reference sequence). In DNA, the CDR3 is TGTGCCAGCAGCTTCGGTACCTCGGGCTATGGCTACACCTTC. It is translated as CASSFGTSGYGYTF.

V gene TRBV15 combines with J gene TRBJ1-5, with D hard to call. The V gene lost 0 bases and the J gene lost 7 bases, with 13 bases spanning the gap. The V gene's germline CDR1 is LNHNV and CDR2 YYDKDF (reference sequence). The CDR3 runs to 15 residues. The CDR3 DNA reads as TGTGCCACCAGCAGAGAAGGGCGGCTAAGCCAGCCCCAGCATTTT. Translation gives CATSREGRLSQPQHF.

In its sample, this clone was seen once. This chain links TRBV15 with TRBJ1-6; tentative D call: TRBD1 (5 bases). Germline lookup yields CDR1 LNHNV and CDR2 YYDKDF (reference sequence). The V end was cut by 5 bases, the J end by 7 bases, with 15 bases between. This CDR3 contains 15 residues. CDR3: CATSALGRQNSPLHF. Written as DNA, the CDR3 is TGTGCCACCAGCGCCTTGGGACGGCAAAATTCACCCCTCCACTTT.

The CDR3 sequence is CASSRDTPLNTEAFF. The CDR3 DNA sequence: TGTGCCAGCAGCCGGGACACTCCGTTGAACACTGAAGCTTTCTTT. This rearrangement joins TRBV5-5 to TRBJ1-1, with a tentative D call TRBD1 (6 bases). The germline V and J ends were trimmed by 4 bases and 0 bases, with 13 bases remaining between them. Germline V gene lookup returns CDR1 SGHKS and CDR2 YYEKEE (reference sequence). The CDR3 has 15 residues. Together with reference TRBV5-5 and TRBJ1-1, the CDR3 gives the full variable domain: DAGVTQSPTHLIKTRGQQVTLRCSPISGHKSVSWYQQVLGQGPQFIFQYYEKEERGRGNFPDRFSARQFPNYSSELNVNALLLGDSALYLCASSRDTPLNTEAFFGQGTRLTVV.

In regard to this clone: The junction and the germline gene differ at one end; a read error may be behind it. V usage is TRBV18 and J usage is TRBJ2-5; tentatively, D is TRBD1 or TRBD2 (5 bases each). This CDR3 is built from 13 residues. Germline CDR1 KGHSH, CDR2 LQKENI. The CDR3 nucleotides are TGTGCCAGCTCACTAAGGGACCAGGAGACCCAGTACTTC. Translation gives CASSLRDQETQYF.

The rearrangement joins TRBV29-1 to TRBJ1-1; the D is unclear. The CDR3 spans 12 residues. Germline assignment: CDR1 SQVTM and CDR2 ANQGSEA. With 6 bases removed from V and 0 bases from J, the gap between germline ends came to 8 bases. The chain's CDR3 is CSVQHLNTEAFF. Here the CDR3 DNA reads TGCAGCGTCCAACACTTGAACACTGAAGCTTTCTTT.

Comment on this clone: This sample includes further DNA sequences coding for the same CDR3. The chain employs TRBV7-2 and TRBJ1-4; D unclear. The CDR3 totals 13 residues. V dropped 1 base and J dropped 8 bases, with 8 bases sitting between them. Germline values: CDR1 SGHTA, CDR2 FQGNSA. The CDR3 DNA reads as TGTGCCAGCAGCTTAGTCCGGGGAGAAAAACTGTTTTTT. Its protein is CASSLVRGEKLFF.

The sample holds many counts of this clone. V usage is TRBV2 and J usage is TRBJ2-2, with a possible D match to TRBD2 (5 bases). CDR1 and CDR2 (germline): SNHLY, FYNNEI. The V and J ends lost 6 bases and 3 bases respectively, with 11 bases between them. The CDR3 is made up of 14 amino acids. Here the CDR3 reads CASSRQRDTGELFF. CDR3 DNA sequence: TGTGCCAGCAGCCGCCAGAGGGACACCGGGGAGCTGTTTTTT.

V is TRBV6-2 or TRBV6-3 and J is TRBJ1-5; a possible D gene is TRBD1 (5 bases). Germline V gene sequence: CDR1 MNHEY, CDR2 SVGEGT. CDR3 length: 14 residues. V lost 0 bases to trimming and J lost 8 bases, with 11 bases between them. CDR3 bases: TGTGCCAGCAGTTACTCACAGGCGAGCGAGCCCCAGCATTTT. Protein product: CASSYSQASEPQHF.

V usage is TRBV4-3 and J usage is TRBJ2-6, with 9 bases identical to TRBD1. Germline V gene sequence: CDR1 LGHNA, CDR2 YSLEER. CDR3 length: 18 amino acids. V shed 0 bases and J 0 bases; nucleotides not matched to a gene: 3. The CDR3 loop reads CASSQEGQGSSGANVLTF. CDR3 in DNA: TGCGCCAGCAGCCAAGAGGGACAGGGAAGCTCTGGGGCCAACGTCCTGACTTTC.

This clone was observed once. Here the CDR3 DNA reads TGTGCCAGCAGCTTAAGTGGCCTAGGACTAGCGGGGGTCTACGAGCAGTACTTC. It codes for CASSLSGLGLAGVYEQYF. V and J are TRBV11-2 and TRBJ2-7; 13 positions match TRBD2. The CDR3 totals 18 residues. Germline assignment: CDR1 SGHAT and CDR2 FQNNGV. Trimming cost V 2 bases and J 3 bases; bases outside gene matches: 10.

This chain connects TRBV20-1 to TRBJ2-7; no clear D. CDR1 DFQATT and CDR2 SNEGSKA come from the germline V gene (reference sequence). CDR3 length: 10 amino acids. With 1 base removed from V and 5 bases from J, the gap between germline ends came to 3 bases. For the CDR3, the DNA is TGCAGTGCTAGAGTTGACGAGCAGTACTTC. Translation gives CSARVDEQYF.